One and the same sample provided the 30 T cell receptor beta chains below, sequenced in a study of CD8 T cells in Susac syndrome (dated by TCRdb to the late 2010s). Libraries were constructed by the immunoSEQ multiplex PCR assay. RNA was extracted using the RNeasy kit, and roughly 0.45 to 1 ug of the RNA was reverse transcribed with random hexamers. TCRdb took the public reads, trimmed them with fastp at Q25, ran MiXCR for clone calling and kept in-frame beta chains. Rows with a matching CDR3 protein are joined into one entry that keeps the most common DNA and genes. The sample table holds about 160,000 distinct CDR3 sequences, of which approximately 94% were seen once. The leading ten clones occupy about 0.089% of the sample. Source material: CD4+ T cells from PBMCs. The receptors were gathered from a human donor with multiple sclerosis.

The rearrangement uses TRBV6-5 and TRBJ1-3; D uncertain. Germline loops: CDR1 MNHEY, CDR2 SVGAGI. The CDR3 runs to 13 residues. Trimming shortened V by 0 bases and J by 7 bases, and 7 bases separated the two germline ends. CDR3 region: CASSYSYGNTIYF. The CDR3 DNA is TGTGCCAGCAGTTACTCGTATGGTAACACCATATATTTT.

The chain recombines TRBV4-3 with TRBJ2-2, with D tentatively TRBD2 (6 bases). With 0 bases removed from V and 4 bases from J, the gap between germline ends came to 12 bases. Germline CDR1 reads LGHNA; CDR2 reads YSLEER. This CDR3 has 16 amino acids. This CDR3 reads CASSQEPGGVTGELFF. Here the CDR3 DNA reads TGCGCCAGCAGCCAAGAACCTGGAGGGGTCACCGGGGAGCTGTTTTTT.

The chain employs TRBV11-2 and TRBJ2-7; D assignment may be TRBD1 or TRBD2 (7 bases each). CDR3 length: 14 amino acids. Trimming stripped 6 bases from V and 6 bases from J, with 18 bases between. CDR1 is SGHAT and CDR2 is FQNNGV in the germline V gene. The CDR3 loop reads CASSSPRGGPEQYF. The DNA of the CDR3 is TGTGCCAGCAGTTCCCCCAGGGGGGGCCCCGAGCAGTACTTC.

This chain links TRBV18 with TRBJ2-5; D uncertain. Germline-derived CDR1 and CDR2 are KGHSH and LQKENI. With 1 base removed from V and 2 bases from J, the gap between germline ends came to 8 bases. The CDR3 totals 14 residues. The CDR3 DNA reads TGTGCCAGCTCACCACGGTCAGAGCAAGAGACCCAGTACTTC. Protein sequence: CASSPRSEQETQYF.

This chain joins TRBV6-2 or TRBV6-3 and TRBJ2-2; D ambiguous. This CDR3 has 12 amino acids. Germline lookup yields CDR1 MNHEY and CDR2 SVGEGT. Trimming removed 0 bases from V and 12 bases from J, with 8 bases in between. Here the CDR3 DNA reads TGTGCCAGCAGTTACTCCCCGATGCAGCTGTTTTTT. Amino acid sequence: CASSYSPMQLFF.

This sequence joins TRBV7-2 and TRBJ2-2; D is unresolved. Germline-derived CDR1 and CDR2 are SGHTA and FQGNSA. The CDR3 covers 13 residues. V gave up 2 bases and J gave up 4 bases, with 5 bases separating them. The CDR3 reads CASSLLTTGELFF. CDR3 DNA: TGTGCCAGCAGCTTATTAACCACCGGGGAGCTGTTTTTT. The whole variable domain, remainder taken from reference TRBV7-2 and TRBJ2-2, is GAGVSQSPSNKVTEKGKDVELRCDPISGHTALYWYRQSLGQGLEFLIYFQGNSAPDKSGLPSDRFSAERTGGSVSTLTIQRTQQEDSAVYLCASSLLTTGELFFGEGSRLTVL.

This clonotype appeared a single time. The gene calls are TRBV20-1 and TRBJ2-5, with D unclear. V was pared by 3 bases and J by 2 bases, with 7 bases between. Germline lookup yields CDR1 DFQATT and CDR2 SNEGSKA (reference sequence). This CDR3 comprises 12 residues. The CDR3 DNA is TGCAGTGCTAGGGGTGGACAAGAGACCCAGTACTTC. It encodes CSARGGQETQYF.

This chain connects TRBV10-3 to TRBJ2-5; D remains ambiguous. The length of the CDR3 is 13 residues. The germline V and J ends were trimmed by 3 bases and 3 bases, with 8 bases remaining between them. Germline assignment: CDR1 ENHRY and CDR2 SYGVKD. The CDR3 region is CAISEWAEETQYF. CDR3 sequence (DNA): TGTGCCATCAGTGAATGGGCAGAAGAGACCCAGTACTTC.

As regards this clonotype: The germline gene is not matched at one end of the junction; a read error may be the cause. V is TRBV19 and J is TRBJ2-6, with a tentative D call TRBD1 (5 bases). The CDR3 extends over 14 amino acids. The germline gives CDR1 LNHDA, CDR2 SQIVND (reference sequence). The CDR3 here is CASQGPGGANALTF. The DNA for the CDR3 is TGTGCCAGCCAGGGCCCGGGTGGGGCCAACGCCCTGACTTTC.

The V and J genes are TRBV24-1 and TRBJ2-5, with D unresolved. The V gene's germline CDR1 is KGHDR and CDR2 SFDVKD. Trimming took 0 bases from V and 5 from J, leaving 12 bases between them. The CDR3 loop spans 15 amino acids. CDR3 nucleotide sequence: TGTGCCACCAGTGATTTGCCAGGAGTGGGGGAGACCCAGTACTTC. Translation gives CATSDLPGVGETQYF.

The genes are TRBV12-3 or TRBV12-4 and TRBJ2-1, with D tentatively TRBD1 (6 bases). The CDR3 totals 13 residues. V was pared by 6 bases and J by 5 bases, with 11 bases between. This CDR3 is CASRAGAHNEQFF. For the CDR3, the DNA is TGTGCCAGCAGGGCAGGGGCCCACAATGAGCAGTTCTTC.

The V gene is TRBV7-9, the J gene TRBJ1-1; D not resolved. Germline V gene data show CDR1 as SEHNR and CDR2 as FQNEAQ (reference sequence). CDR3 size: 13 residues. V lost 3 bases, J lost 1 base, and 6 bases lay in between. The CDR3 coding sequence is TGTGCCAGCAGCTTTAATACGAACACTGAAGCTTTCTTT. This encodes CASSFNTNTEAFF.

This sequence joins TRBV20-1 and TRBJ2-5; TRBD2 might be the D (6 bases). Germline CDR1 and CDR2: DFQATT and SNEGSKA (reference sequence). The CDR3 spans 15 residues. V was clipped by 3 bases and J by 0 bases, with 14 bases between them. The CDR3 loop is CSARRAGLHQETQYF. The CDR3 DNA follows: TGCAGTGCTAGGAGAGCGGGCCTGCACCAAGAGACCCAGTACTTC.

The table lists this clonotype with a count of one. The chain couples TRBV18 to TRBJ1-5; D call uncertain. From germline, CDR1 is KGHSH and CDR2 LQKENI. Trimming stripped 2 bases from V and 7 bases from J, with 9 bases between. The CDR3 runs to 13 residues. DNA of the CDR3: TGTGCCAGCTCACCAGATGGTGGACAGCCCCAGCATTTT. Residues: CASSPDGGQPQHF. Filled out from reference TRBV18 and TRBJ1-5, the complete variable domain reads NAGVMQNPRHLVRRRGQEARLRCSPMKGHSHVYWYRQLPEEGLKFMVYLQKENIIDESGMPKERFSAEFPKEGPSILRIQQVVRGDSAAYFCASSPDGGQPQHFGDGTRLSIL.

V is TRBV30 and J is TRBJ2-7; 11 nucleotides line up with TRBD2. J gave up 4 bases and V 4 bases, and 3 bases lay outside the gene matches. Per germline, CDR1 GTSNPN and CDR2 SVGIG (reference sequence). The CDR3 totals 13 residues. CDR3 region: CAWMTSGIYEQYF. DNA of the CDR3: TGTGCCTGGATGACTAGCGGGATTTACGAGCAGTACTTC.

The chain uses TRBV29-1 and TRBJ2-7; D ambiguous. CDR3 length: 12 residues. CDR1 is SQVTM, CDR2 ANQGSEA, per germline. The V and J ends lost 5 bases and 0 bases respectively, with 8 bases between them. CDR3 region: CSVLLASYEQYF. CDR3 coding DNA: TGCAGCGTTCTACTCGCCTCCTACGAGCAGTACTTC.

This clonotype was recorded only once. The chain carries TRBV9 and TRBJ2-3; TRBD2 aligns across 15 bases. The CDR3 has 17 residues. V lost 0 bases to trimming and J lost 5 bases; unmatched junction nucleotides: 4. CDR1 is SGDLS and CDR2 is YYNGEE in the germline V gene. CDR3 in amino acids: CASSVAGGLAGGDTQYF. CDR3 in DNA: TGTGCCAGCAGCGTAGCTGGGGGACTAGCGGGAGGAGATACGCAGTATTTT.

The chain employs TRBV20-1 and TRBJ1-2; 7 bases agree with TRBD1. V lost 1 base to trimming and J lost 8 bases; unmatched junction nucleotides: 7. Germline CDR1 reads DFQATT; CDR2 reads SNEGSKA (reference sequence). The CDR3 spans 13 residues. The CDR3 region is CSARAGTDPGYTF. CDR3 sequence (DNA): TGCAGTGCTAGAGCAGGGACAGATCCAGGCTACACCTTC.

The genes are TRBV30 and TRBJ2-7; 8 bases agree with TRBD2. V was clipped by 2 bases and J by 2 bases; unmatched bases: 5. Germline values: CDR1 GTSNPN, CDR2 SVGIG (reference sequence). This CDR3 is built from 14 residues. CDR3 region: CAWSSWTSPYEQYF. The CDR3, as DNA: TGTGCCTGGAGTTCCTGGACTAGCCCCTACGAGCAGTACTTC.

The rearrangement joins TRBV5-1 to TRBJ1-1; D is undetermined. The CDR3 has 13 residues. CDR1 and CDR2 from the germline V gene are SGHRS and YFSETQ. V dropped 4 bases and J dropped 6 bases, with 13 bases sitting between them. The CDR3, as DNA: TGCGCCAGCAGCCCGGAACGGGGAGCTGAAGCTTTCTTT. It specifies CASSPERGAEAFF.

V is TRBV25-1 and J is TRBJ1-1, with 9 bases matching TRBD1. The V segment lost 6 bases and the J segment 5 bases; nucleotides outside the gene matches: 16. The length of the CDR3 is 17 residues. The germline V gene has CDR1 MGHDK and CDR2 SYGVNS. The CDR3 sequence is CASRPASGTGRWTEAFF. The CDR3, as DNA: TGTGCCAGCAGGCCCGCTTCCGGGACAGGGAGGTGGACTGAAGCTTTCTTT.

The DNA for the CDR3 is TGTGCCTGGAGGGACCGGGATTTACACTACGAGCAGTACTTC. Protein: CAWRDRDLHYEQYF. J is TRBJ2-7 and V is TRBV30; a weak D match, TRBD2 (5 bases). Trimming shortened V by 3 bases and J by 3 bases, and 15 bases separated the two germline ends. Per germline, CDR1 GTSNPN and CDR2 SVGIG (reference sequence). The CDR3 loop spans 14 amino acids.

The chain recombines TRBV30 with TRBJ1-3; D is ambiguous. This CDR3 has 14 amino acids. Germline assignment: CDR1 GTSNPN and CDR2 SVGIG (reference sequence). Deletions cut 1 base from V and 2 bases from J, with 9 bases between. The CDR3 loop is CAWSAGFTGNTIYF. The CDR3, as DNA: TGTGCCTGGAGTGCTGGCTTCACTGGAAACACCATATATTTT.

There are a few counts of this clonotype. The rearrangement links TRBV29-1 to TRBJ2-7; 13 bases agree with TRBD2. Germline values: CDR1 SQVTM, CDR2 ANQGSEA. This CDR3 is 14 amino acids long. With 5 bases clipped from V and 6 bases from J, the junction kept 7 bases outside the gene matches. The CDR3 spells CSVKGLAGSGEQYF. The CDR3 DNA follows: TGCAGCGTTAAGGGACTAGCGGGGTCCGGCGAGCAGTACTTC.

The chain has TRBV6-5 and TRBJ2-1; 8 bases match TRBD2. Germline lookup yields CDR1 MNHEY and CDR2 SVGAGI. The trim removed 8 bases at V and 2 bases at J, leaving 8 bases unmatched. The CDR3 is made up of 15 amino acids. The CDR3 loop is CASRIAGPTYNEQFF. CDR3 in DNA: TGTGCCAGCCGAATAGCGGGACCAACCTACAATGAGCAGTTCTTC.

This clonotype was counted once. The chain joins TRBV2 to TRBJ2-1, with 11 bases identical to TRBD2. Germline V CDR1 and CDR2: SNHLY, FYNNEI. The CDR3 spans 14 residues. The J segment lost 4 bases and the V segment lost 6 bases, leaving 2 bases of the junction unmatched. The CDR3 DNA reads as TGTGCCAGCAGCAGACTAGCGGGGTACAATGAGCAGTTCTTC. Translating gives CASSRLAGYNEQFF.

This chain links TRBV30 with TRBJ1-3; D remains unclear. CDR3 length: 14 residues. Germline V lookup: CDR1 GTSNPN, CDR2 SVGIG (reference sequence). V was cut by 5 bases and J by 0 bases, with 11 bases left in between. The CDR3 loop is CAWAGGYSGNTIYF. The CDR3 DNA sequence: TGTGCCTGGGCCGGTGGGTACTCTGGAAACACCATATATTTT.

This chain connects TRBV2 to TRBJ1-2, with D unclear. CDR1 and CDR2 from the germline V gene are SNHLY and FYNNEI. Trimming took 7 bases from V and 5 from J, leaving 17 bases between them. This CDR3 is built from 14 residues. CDR3 region: CASMVRWDIYGYTF. As DNA, the CDR3 is TGTGCCAGCATGGTCAGGTGGGATATATATGGCTACACCTTC. Combining the CDR3 with reference TRBV2 and TRBJ1-2 gives the whole variable domain EPEVTQTPSHQVTQMGQEVILRCVPISNHLYFYWYRQILGQKVEFLVSFYNNEISEKSEIFDDQFSVERPDGSNFTLKIRSTKLEDSAMYFCASMVRWDIYGYTFGSGTRLTVV.

This rearrangement joins TRBV30 to TRBJ1-5; tentative D call: TRBD1 (5 bases). Germline-derived CDR1 and CDR2 are GTSNPN and SVGIG (reference sequence). This CDR3 spans 14 amino acids. Trimming left V 1 base short and J 5 bases short, with 12 bases between. The CDR3 spells CAWSAGTLDQPQHF. CDR3 nucleotide sequence: TGTGCCTGGAGTGCCGGGACTCTTGATCAGCCCCAGCATTTT. The variable domain in full, with the rest retrieved from reference TRBV30 and TRBJ1-5, is SQTIHQWPATLVQPVGSPLSLECTVEGTSNPNLYWYRQAAGRGLQLLFYSVGIGQISSEVPQNLSASRPQDRQFILSSKKLLLSDSGFYLCAWSAGTLDQPQHFGDGTRLSIL.

This chain connects TRBV5-4 to TRBJ2-5; the match to TRBD2 covers 8 bases. Germline CDR1 SGHNT, CDR2 YYREEE (reference sequence). The CDR3 runs 15 residues. V trimming: 1 base; J trimming: 5 bases; junction bases outside the gene matches: 7. CDR3 residues: CASSLPGRADETQYF. CDR3 nucleotides: TGTGCCAGCAGCTTGCCCGGGAGGGCCGATGAGACCCAGTACTTC.